A selection of T cell receptor beta chains follows, all from one sample in a study of molecular identifiers for immune sequencing clone quantification. Via MiXCR, TCRdb re-called the PCR reads, giving one row per CDR3 protein. Seen here are 600,000 to 650,000 distinct CDR3 sequences, less than 20% observed once, and the top ten hold 0.85%. Sequencing used naive CD8+ T cells from blood, with Jurkat cell RNA spiked in. These receptors were collected from a human donor in good health. Some libraries in this study had Jurkat cell RNA spiked in. The CDR3 runs from the conserved cysteine through the conserved F or W. The D gene is left open where the match is weak. The size field is filled for only some rows; it gives once, few, many or a size class.

J gene,V gene,D gene,clone size,CDR3 protein,CDR3 DNA
TRBJ2-1,TRBV29-1,.,many,CSVEDRGTGKNEQFF,TGCAGCGTTGAAGATCGTGGGACTGGAAAAAATGAGCAGTTCTTC
TRBJ2-3,TRBV7-2,.,many,CASSLDYGPPDTQYF,TGTGCCAGCAGCTTAGATTATGGCCCCCCAGATACGCAGTATTTT
TRBJ2-7,TRBV19,.,.,CASSIGQYYEQYF,TGTGCCAGTAGTATAGGGCAGTACTACGAGCAGTACTTC
TRBJ2-2,TRBV29-1,.,many,CSVDGAVAGELFF,TGCAGCGTTGATGGGGCAGTAGCTGGGGAGCTGTTTTTT
TRBJ1-1,TRBV20-1,.,many,CSALVLPGQQGGLMNTEAFF,TGCAGTGCCCTAGTCCTTCCCGGCCAACAGGGAGGGCTAATGAACACTGAAGCTTTCTTT
TRBJ1-4,TRBV4-3,TRBD1,many,CASSPWDRGSDEKLFF,TGCGCCAGCAGCCCATGGGACAGGGGGTCCGATGAAAAACTGTTTTTT
TRBJ1-5,TRBV4-1,.,.,CASSQDKGSYQPQHF,TGCGCCAGCAGCCAGGATAAAGGGTCTTACCAGCCCCAGCATTTT
TRBJ1-2,TRBV27,TRBD1,few,CASSYAGTGITGGYTF,TGTGCCAGCAGTTATGCCGGGACAGGGATAACAGGGGGCTACACCTTC
TRBJ1-1,TRBV27,.,few,CASSPRMGAEAFF,TGTGCCAGCAGCCCTCGGATGGGGGCTGAAGCTTTCTTT
TRBJ2-3,TRBV6-2/TRBV6-3,.,many,CASSKDLSTDTQYF,TGTGCCAGCAGTAAGGACCTAAGCACAGATACGCAGTATTTT
TRBJ2-2,TRBV7-6,TRBD2,few,CASSRTSGGALTGELFF,TGTGCCAGCAGCCGGACTAGCGGGGGGGCCTTGACCGGGGAGCTGTTTTTT
TRBJ2-1,TRBV13,TRBD1,few,CAIESTGAIYNEQFF,TGTGCCATCGAATCGACAGGGGCCATCTACAATGAGCAGTTCTTC
TRBJ1-1,TRBV5-1,.,many,CASSPGLGGITEAFF,TGCGCCAGCAGCCCCGGCCTGGGAGGTATCACTGAAGCTTTCTTT
TRBJ2-3,TRBV27,.,few,CASSPDTGPPSTDTQYF,TGTGCCAGCAGCCCTGACACAGGGCCCCCTAGCACAGATACGCAGTATTTT
TRBJ2-7,TRBV19,.,many,CASSIASGALTYEQYF,TGTGCCAGTAGTATAGCCTCGGGGGCGCTGACCTACGAGCAGTACTTC
TRBJ2-2,TRBV15,TRBD1,many,CATSRDRAGQDYTGELFF,TGTGCCACCAGCAGAGATCGTGCGGGACAGGACTACACCGGGGAGCTGTTTTTT
TRBJ1-4,TRBV7-9,.,many,CASSLNDRPNEKLFF,TGTGCCAGCAGCTTAAACGACCGCCCTAATGAAAAACTGTTTTTT
TRBJ2-3,TRBV9,.,many,CASSVVGTDTQYF,TGTGCCAGCAGCGTAGTTGGCACAGATACGCAGTATTTT
TRBJ2-7,TRBV6-5,.,.,CASSSDSNEQYF,TGTGCCAGCAGTTCCGACAGCAATGAGCAGTACTTC
TRBJ2-7,TRBV6-4,.,few,CASSIRVFGRDEQYF,TGTGCCAGCAGTATCAGGGTATTCGGGCGGGACGAGCAGTACTTC
TRBJ1-1,TRBV3-1,.,many,CASSPESSQAFF,TGTGCCAGCAGCCCCGAGTCGAGTCAAGCTTTCTTT
TRBJ2-7,TRBV20-1,.,.,CSAGGNYYEQYF,TGCAGTGCAGGGGGGAATTACTACGAGCAGTACTTC
TRBJ1-2,TRBV6-2/TRBV6-3,.,.,CASSYSWDGGNTF,TGTGCCAGCAGTTACTCGTGGGACGGAGGCAACACCTTC
TRBJ2-3,TRBV6-1,.,few,CASSEVVGDTDTQYF,TGTGCCAGCAGTGAAGTTGTAGGGGACACAGATACGCAGTATTTT
TRBJ1-1,TRBV20-1,.,many,CSARGPPTGRNTEAFF,TGCAGTGCTAGAGGACCGCCGACAGGAAGAAACACTGAAGCTTTCTTT
TRBJ2-5,TRBV3-1,.,many,CASSLALAETQYF,TGTGCCAGCAGCCTAGCCCTGGCAGAGACCCAGTACTTC
TRBJ2-1,TRBV16,.,few,CASSQSRGYNEQFF,TGTGCCAGCAGCCAATCTAGAGGTTACAATGAGCAGTTCTTC
TRBJ1-2,TRBV27,.,.,CAGSSNTGMYYGYTF,TGTGCCGGCAGTTCAAACACAGGGATGTACTATGGCTACACCTTC
TRBJ1-2,TRBV5-4,.,many,CASRSFGSLYGYTF,TGTGCCAGCAGATCCTTTGGGAGTCTGTATGGCTACACCTTC
TRBJ2-7,TRBV5-4,.,.,CASGFLGGKGEQYF,TGTGCCAGCGGCTTCTTGGGGGGAAAAGGCGAGCAGTACTTC
TRBJ2-1,TRBV7-2,TRBD2,many,CASSRGLAEYNEQFF,TGTGCCAGCAGCCGCGGACTAGCGGAATACAATGAGCAGTTCTTC
TRBJ2-4,TRBV27,TRBD1,many,CASSRGGEWAKNIQYF,TGTGCCAGCAGCAGAGGGGGCGAGTGGGCCAAAAACATTCAGTACTTC
TRBJ1-2,TRBV12-3/TRBV12-4,.,many,CASSNEPPTNYGYTF,TGTGCCAGCAGTAACGAGCCACCTACTAACTATGGCTACACCTTC
TRBJ2-1,TRBV7-2,TRBD2,many,CASSSWAGGLDNEQFF,TGTGCCAGCAGCTCGTGGGCGGGGGGGCTCGACAATGAGCAGTTCTTC
TRBJ1-1,TRBV6-6,.,many,CASSDSLDEAFF,TGTGCCAGCAGCGACAGCCTGGATGAAGCTTTCTTT
TRBJ1-4,TRBV4-1,.,many,CASSLSEPATNEKLFF,TGCGCCAGCAGCCTAAGCGAGCCTGCAACTAATGAAAAACTGTTTTTT
TRBJ2-7,TRBV7-9,TRBD2,few,CASSLALTSGRAGGQIAGEQYF,TGTGCCAGCAGCTTAGCGCTAACTAGCGGGAGGGCCGGAGGGCAAATCGCGGGGGAGCAGTACTTC
TRBJ2-7,TRBV20-1,.,many,CSARDRGGGPYSYEQYF,TGCAGTGCTAGAGATAGGGGTGGGGGTCCCTACTCCTACGAGCAGTACTTC
TRBJ2-1,TRBV11-2,.,few,CASSLVGEYNEQFF,TGTGCCAGCAGCTTGGTGGGCGAGTACAATGAGCAGTTCTTC
TRBJ2-1,TRBV30,TRBD2,.,CAWSIGLAGDNEQFF,TGTGCCTGGAGCATAGGACTAGCGGGGGACAATGAGCAGTTCTTC
TRBJ2-7,TRBV5-1,TRBD2,many,CASSLRGLAGAAPYEQYF,TGCGCCAGCAGCTTGAGAGGACTAGCGGGAGCAGCCCCCTACGAGCAGTACTTC
TRBJ1-2,TRBV12-3/TRBV12-4,.,.,CASSLEGLDYGYTF,TGTGCCAGCAGTTTAGAAGGGCTGGACTATGGCTACACCTTC
TRBJ2-3,TRBV5-6,.,.,CASSFWAGIADTQYF,TGTGCCAGCAGCTTTTGGGCGGGAATCGCAGATACGCAGTATTTT
TRBJ1-1,TRBV27,.,many,CASRLQPNTEAFF,TGTGCCAGCAGGCTACAACCTAACACTGAAGCTTTCTTT
TRBJ2-7,TRBV5-4,.,.,CANSWLGRDYEQYF,TGTGCCAACAGCTGGTTAGGCAGGGACTACGAGCAGTACTTC
TRBJ1-5,TRBV18,.,.,CASSLREYSNQPQHF,TGTGCCAGCTCCCTTCGGGAATATAGCAATCAGCCCCAGCATTTT
TRBJ2-1,TRBV6-2/TRBV6-3,TRBD2,many,CASKISGRIYEQFF,TGTGCCAGCAAGATTAGCGGGAGGATCTATGAGCAGTTCTTC
TRBJ2-7,TRBV7-9,.,many,CASGTGRDFYEQYF,TGTGCCAGCGGGACCGGACGGGACTTCTACGAGCAGTACTTC
TRBJ1-2,TRBV14,TRBD1,many,CASSPGQYYGYTF,TGTGCCAGCAGCCCGGGACAGTACTATGGCTACACCTTC
TRBJ2-5,TRBV9,.,.,CASSVDQNSGETQYF,TGTGCCAGCAGCGTAGATCAGAACAGCGGGGAGACCCAGTACTTC
TRBJ2-1,TRBV15,.,.,CATSGNGNERFF,TGTGCCACCAGTGGAAACGGCAATGAGCGGTTCTTC
TRBJ2-2,TRBV3-2,.,.,CASSQDVRGSNTGELFF,TGTGCCAGCAGCCAAGATGTGAGGGGGTCGAACACCGGGGAGCTGTTTTTT